Listed below are T cell receptor beta chains from one sample, sequenced in a study of early T cells in non-severe SARS-CoV-2 infection. TCRdb redid the calling of the 5' RACE reads with MiXCR, one entry per CDR3 protein. The repertoire holds around 60,000 distinct CDR3 sequences, with roughly 18% as singletons. This sample comprised whole blood, obtained at baseline. The receptors stem from an adult who was a healthcare worker with PCR-confirmed SARS-CoV-2 infection or an uninfected control (not recorded which). The conserved cysteine and the conserved F or W are not part of the CDR3 here.

TRBV3-1	10	TRBJ1-2	ASSQAYFGYT
TRBV20-1	12	TRBJ1-2	SARDSLSNYGYT
TRBV6-5	13	TRBJ1-2	ASSYIGASNYGYT
TRBV7-9	12	TRBJ1-1	ASSIQGFGTEAF
TRBV6-1	14	TRBJ1-1	ASSTNSGRRGTEAF
TRBV7-9	11	TRBJ1-2	ASSLTQGYGYT
TRBV6-5	11	TRBJ1-4	ASRALTNEKLF
TRBV9	12	TRBJ1-2	ASSVGPTDYGYT
TRBV14	13	TRBJ2-1	ASSQGGSLNNEQF
TRBV6-2/TRBV6-3	13	TRBJ1-2	ASSTRTGGGHGYT
TRBV5-6	11	TRBJ2-2	ASSLSFPGELF
TRBV10-1	12	TRBJ2-3	ASSLRDPTDTQY
TRBV5-1	12	TRBJ2-1	ASSRDRGRGEQF
TRBV2	11	TRBJ2-7	ASQRTGSYEQY
TRBV19	11	TRBJ1-1	ASSIKVVTEAF
TRBV7-9	10	TRBJ2-1	ASKPWGNEQF
TRBV18	12	TRBJ1-1	ASSIRQALDEAF
TRBV6-1	14	TRBJ2-3	ASSERDRGRADTQY
TRBV10-1	13	TRBJ2-5	ASSERTGVKETQY
TRBV7-2	14	TRBJ2-5	ASSFTRLAGVETQY
TRBV28	11	TRBJ1-3	ASSFRGPNTIY
TRBV7-9	13	TRBJ2-5	ASTTTAAGLETQY
TRBV21-1	11	TRBJ1-1	ASPLGDTMRAF
TRBV28	12	TRBJ2-7	ASSLDRGPYEQY
TRBV4-2	14	TRBJ2-3	ASSDYSGGRGDTQY
TRBV7-9	15	TRBJ2-2	ASRSTGVGTNTGELF
TRBV7-6	12	TRBJ2-2	ASRKAGEAGELF
TRBV14	14	TRBJ2-6	ASSQGRSPGANVLT
TRBV2	10	TRBJ2-3	ASKPITDTQY
TRBV6-6	16	TRBJ2-3	ASSYDGASGASTDTQY
TRBV12-3/TRBV12-4	11	TRBJ1-2	ASSKGVVYGYT
TRBV9	13	TRBJ1-3	ASSLRQGSGNTIY
TRBV2	10	TRBJ2-7	ASSFTTYEQY
TRBV7-6	13	TRBJ2-2	ASSLLTGNTGELF
TRBV2	9	TRBJ2-2	ASSGPGELF
TRBV19	12	TRBJ2-2	ASSIDLATGELF
TRBV2	11	TRBJ1-1	ASRNSRDTEAF
TRBV20-1	12	TRBJ2-1	SAPTSANYNEQF
TRBV19	13	TRBJ2-2	ASSGRDRVTGELF
TRBV18	12	TRBJ1-5	ASSPGGLLAPQH
TRBV9	12	TRBJ2-3	ASSASPGTDTQY
TRBV15	14	TRBJ2-2	ATSRDKPGPTGELF
TRBV2	11	TRBJ2-7	ASTQSDSYEQY
TRBV27	11	TRBJ2-1	ASSPGAVVEQF
TRBV3-1	10	TRBJ1-2	ASSQAGYGYT
TRBV13	11	TRBJ2-5	ASSSGTGQTQY
TRBV20-1	9	TRBJ2-1	SAHSYNEQF
TRBV7-2	12	TRBJ2-1	ASSFGTSKNEQF
TRBV6-1	12	TRBJ1-5	ASSIGGPNQPQH
TRBV7-9	14	TRBJ2-3	ASSARLAGVTDTQY
TRBV3-1	9	TRBJ2-7	ASSGNYEQY
TRBV18	12	TRBJ2-3	ASSPAGHTDTQY
TRBV19	11	TRBJ1-1	ASSIRRNTEAF
TRBV5-4	13	TRBJ2-3	ASSFLDRASDTQY
TRBV25-1	11	TRBJ2-4	ASSGIGSNIQY
TRBV10-3	12	TRBJ2-3	AAGTSGSGDTQY
TRBV20-1	14	TRBJ2-7	SAPAEGGRDNYEQY
TRBV5-1	16	TRBJ2-1	ASSLITAGRDRDNEQF
TRBV6-5	12	TRBJ2-7	ASSYSGSRYEQY